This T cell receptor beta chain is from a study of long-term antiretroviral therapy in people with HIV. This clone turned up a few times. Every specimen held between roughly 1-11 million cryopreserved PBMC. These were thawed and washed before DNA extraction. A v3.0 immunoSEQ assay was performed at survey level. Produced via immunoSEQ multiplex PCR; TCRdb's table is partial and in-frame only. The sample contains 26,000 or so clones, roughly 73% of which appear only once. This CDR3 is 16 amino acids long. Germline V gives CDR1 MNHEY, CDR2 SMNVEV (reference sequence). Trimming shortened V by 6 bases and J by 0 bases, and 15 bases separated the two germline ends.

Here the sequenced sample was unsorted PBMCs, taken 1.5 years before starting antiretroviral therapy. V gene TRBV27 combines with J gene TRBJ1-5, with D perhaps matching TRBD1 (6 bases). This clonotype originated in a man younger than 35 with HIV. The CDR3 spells CASRGKGTNSNQPQHF. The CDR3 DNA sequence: TGTGCCAGCAGAGGAAAGGGGACAAATAGCAATCAGCCCCAGCATTTT.